Below are 15 T cell receptor beta chains sequenced from a single sample in a study of blood T cell repertoires in COVID-19. The table came from immunoSEQ multiplex PCR; TCRdb's copy has only in-frame clones and leaves some out. The data contain about 160,000 clones, under 85% of them seen just once; the ten biggest clones take up around 7%. The material sequenced was peripheral blood. These TCRs come from an older man with COVID-19, enrolled during active disease.

The genes are TRBV5-1 and TRBJ1-1, with D maybe TRBD1 (5 bases). The CDR3 has 15 amino acids. The V end was cut by 0 bases, the J end by 0 bases, with 9 bases between. CDR1 and CDR2 (germline): SGHRS, YFSETQ. CDR3 in amino acids: CASSLVAGLNTEAFF. CDR3 in DNA: TGCGCCAGCAGCTTGGTGGCAGGGCTGAACACTGAAGCTTTCTTT.

The chain is built from TRBV12-3 or TRBV12-4 and TRBJ1-1; 8 bases are a match to TRBD1. The CDR3 spans 13 residues. Trimming cost V 5 bases and J 5 bases; bases outside gene matches: 4. The CDR3 nucleotides are TGTGCCAGCAGTCGACAGGGGATGACTGAAGCTTTCTTT. Translating gives CASSRQGMTEAFF.

The V gene is TRBV27, the J gene TRBJ2-1, with 10 bases aligning to TRBD1. This CDR3 comprises 14 residues. Unmatched junction bases numbered 6, after V lost 6 bases and J lost 7 bases. Germline V lookup: CDR1 MNHEY, CDR2 SMNVEV (reference sequence). The DNA of the CDR3 is TGTGCCAGCAGCTGGGACAGGGGATGGAATGAGCAGTTCTTC. This gives the protein CASSWDRGWNEQFF.

This rearrangement joins TRBV6-2 or TRBV6-3 to TRBJ2-7; D uncertain. V lost 2 bases and J lost 13, with 15 bases in between. The CDR3 covers 12 residues. Germline V lookup: CDR1 MNHEY, CDR2 SVGEGT. The CDR3 here is CASSYHRRQVYF. The CDR3, as DNA: TGTGCCAGCAGTTACCACCGCCGGCAGGTTTACTTC.

The V gene is TRBV7-6, the J gene TRBJ2-7; 9 bases are a match to TRBD1. The trim removed 5 bases at V and 5 bases at J, leaving 4 bases unmatched. Per germline, CDR1 SGHVS and CDR2 FNYEAQ. The CDR3 extends over 13 amino acids. As DNA, the CDR3 is TGTGCCAGCAGCGCCTGGACAGGGGACGAGCAGTACTTC. It codes for CASSAWTGDEQYF.

The rearrangement links TRBV14 to TRBJ2-3; perhaps TRBD1 as D (5 bases). Trimming took 1 base from V and 6 from J, leaving 5 bases between them. Germline CDR1 reads SGHDN; CDR2 reads FVKESK. This CDR3 spans 12 amino acids. CDR3 loop: CASSQAGDTQYF. The CDR3 DNA sequence: TGTGCCAGCAGCCAAGCAGGGGATACGCAGTATTTT.

The gene calls are TRBV6-6 and TRBJ2-3, with TRBD2 identical over 11 bases. The CDR3 covers 15 residues. Germline CDR1 MNHNY, CDR2 SVGAGI (reference sequence). V gave up 5 bases and J gave up 7 bases; unmatched junction bases: 8. CDR3 DNA sequence: TGTGCCAGCAGTATAACTAGCGGGGGAGGGCATACGCAGTATTTT. Its translation: CASSITSGGGHTQYF.

V is TRBV28 and J is TRBJ1-6; D is unresolved. The V gene lost 5 bases and the J gene lost 0 bases, with 5 bases spanning the gap. Germline V gene data show CDR1 as MDHEN and CDR2 as SYDVKM. The CDR3 is 14 amino acids. The chain's CDR3 is CASSKSSYNSPLHF. In nucleotides, the CDR3 is TGTGCCAGCAGTAAGAGCTCCTATAATTCACCCCTCCACTTT.

This clone appeared once. The chain has TRBV18 and TRBJ2-1, with D maybe TRBD1 (6 bases). The V and J ends lost 4 bases and 8 bases respectively, with 9 bases between them. This CDR3 contains 12 residues. Germline assignment: CDR1 KGHSH and CDR2 LQKENI. The CDR3 spells CASSQGVDEQFF. The CDR3 DNA reads TGTGCCAGCTCACAGGGGGTCGATGAGCAGTTCTTC.

The chain recombines TRBV15 with TRBJ1-1; the D gene is possibly TRBD1 (6 bases). There are 14 residues in the CDR3. V was trimmed by 0 bases and J by 4 bases, leaving 9 bases between them. CDR1 is LNHNV and CDR2 is YYDKDF in the germline V gene (reference sequence). The CDR3 loop is CATSREARGTEAFF. The CDR3 nucleotides read TGTGCCACCAGCAGAGAGGCCAGGGGCACTGAAGCTTTCTTT.

The CDR3 loop reads CASSLTEYEQYF. CDR3 nucleotides: TGTGCCAGCAGTTTAACAGAATACGAGCAGTACTTC. This chain uses TRBV28 with TRBJ2-7; no clear D. The CDR3 extends over 12 amino acids. In germline, CDR1 is MDHEN, CDR2 SYDVKM. Between the trimmed V and J ends, which lost 2 bases and 4 bases, there was a span of 6 bases.

The chain combines TRBV2 with TRBJ2-3; 7 bases are shared with TRBD2. Per germline, CDR1 SNHLY and CDR2 FYNNEI. V lost 7 bases to trimming and J lost 1 base; unmatched junction nucleotides: 5. CDR3 size: 14 residues. The CDR3 sequence: CASIAGVGTDTQYF. DNA for the CDR3: TGTGCCAGCATTGCGGGGGTGGGCACAGATACGCAGTATTTT.

This clone has a handful of counts. CDR3 DNA: TGTGCCAGCAGCTTAACCGCCGGGGCAGGAGGGGATACGCAGTATTTT. Translation: CASSLTAGAGGDTQYF. The rearrangement uses TRBV7-6 and TRBJ2-3; maybe TRBD2 (6 bases). Per germline, CDR1 SGHVS and CDR2 FNYEAQ. Trimming removed 2 bases at V and 6 bases at J, with 18 bases between. The CDR3 has 16 amino acids.

The rearrangement links TRBV5-4 to TRBJ2-5, with D maybe TRBD1 (6 bases). CDR3 length: 14 amino acids. Germline CDR1 SGHNT, CDR2 YYREEE (reference sequence). Trimming took 4 bases from V and 0 from J, leaving 10 bases between them. Here the CDR3 DNA reads TGTGCCAGCAGCCTGGGGGCGTACCAAGAGACCCAGTACTTC. Protein sequence: CASSLGAYQETQYF.

This clone was counted once. The J gene is TRBJ1-2, the V gene TRBV4-1; tentatively, D is TRBD1 (5 bases). CDR1 is MGHRA, CDR2 YSYEKL, per germline. The CDR3 has 15 residues. Between the trimmed V and J ends, which lost 3 bases and 4 bases, there was a span of 15 bases. The CDR3 bases are TGCGCCAGCAGCCAGGTCGACAGTTCCCTCTATGGCTACACCTTC. It yields the protein CASSQVDSSLYGYTF.